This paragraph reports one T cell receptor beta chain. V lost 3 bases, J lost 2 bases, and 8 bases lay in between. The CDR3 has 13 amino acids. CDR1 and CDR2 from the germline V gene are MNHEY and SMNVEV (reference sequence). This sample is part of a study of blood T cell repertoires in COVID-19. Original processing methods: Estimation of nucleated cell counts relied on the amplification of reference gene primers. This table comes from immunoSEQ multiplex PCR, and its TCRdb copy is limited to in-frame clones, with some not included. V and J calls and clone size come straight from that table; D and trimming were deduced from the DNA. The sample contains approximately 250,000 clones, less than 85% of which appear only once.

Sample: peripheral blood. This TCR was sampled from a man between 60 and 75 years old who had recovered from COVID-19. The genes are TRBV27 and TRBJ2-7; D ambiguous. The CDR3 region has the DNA TGTGCCAGCAGTTTTCTGGGCACCTACGAGCAGTACTTC. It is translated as CASSFLGTYEQYF.